The sequence of this T cell receptor beta chain was determined in a study of blood T cell repertoires in COVID-19. The CDR3 is 16 amino acids. V gave up 2 bases and J gave up 4 bases; unmatched junction bases: 7. Germline loops: CDR1 LGHDT, CDR2 YNNKEL (reference sequence). Sequencing used immunoSEQ multiplex PCR; TCRdb keeps in-frame clones, though not all of them. The sample lists roughly 190,000 clones, roughly 80% occurring once. Cohort 3 donors were reported recovered after two negative PCRs, clearance, or symptom resolution. The specimen was PBMCs or T cells enriched from blood (not recorded which). This TCR was sampled from a woman aged 25 to 39 who had recovered from COVID-19. This rearrangement joins TRBV3-1 (or the pseudogene TRBV3-2) to TRBJ1-5; TRBD1 matches 8 bases. CDR3 coding DNA: TGTGCCAGCAGCCAACAGGGGGCAAAACCAAATCAGCCCCAGCATTTT. It yields the protein CASSQQGAKPNQPQHF.